The 3 T cell receptor beta chains reported below all come from one sample, sequenced in a study of blood T cell repertoires in COVID-19. Generated by immunoSEQ multiplex PCR, the TCRdb table keeps only in-frame clones and is missing some. Of around 80,000 clones in the sample, over 65% were seen once. Sequencing was carried out using peripheral blood. The receptors were gathered from a man aged 50 to 60 with active or convalescent COVID-19.

The V gene is TRBV4-3, the J gene TRBJ1-5; D remains ambiguous. Germline V lookup: CDR1 LGHNA, CDR2 YSLEER. The CDR3 runs 14 residues. V was clipped by 0 bases and J by 4 bases, with 7 bases between them. This CDR3 is CASSQDVQNQPQHF. The CDR3 nucleotides read TGCGCCAGCAGCCAAGATGTGCAGAATCAGCCCCAGCATTTT.

The chain recombines TRBV19 with TRBJ2-1; D perhaps matches TRBD2 (5 bases). The germline CDR1 and CDR2 sequences are LNHDA and SQIVND (reference sequence). The CDR3 is made up of 15 amino acids. With 3 bases removed from V and 7 bases from J, the gap between germline ends came to 16 bases. The CDR3 sequence is CASSIVRGRQNEQFF. In DNA form, the CDR3 reads TGTGCCAGTAGTATTGTTCGAGGGAGACAAAATGAGCAGTTCTTC.

V usage is TRBV2 and J usage is TRBJ1-1; no reliable D call. Per the germline V gene, CDR1 is SNHLY and CDR2 is FYNNEI. This CDR3 is built from 14 residues. V was pared by 0 bases and J by 8 bases, with 13 bases between. The CDR3 DNA follows: TGTGCCAGCAGTGAAGCGCGTAAAGAGTGGGAAGCTTTCTTT. Protein product: CASSEARKEWEAFF.